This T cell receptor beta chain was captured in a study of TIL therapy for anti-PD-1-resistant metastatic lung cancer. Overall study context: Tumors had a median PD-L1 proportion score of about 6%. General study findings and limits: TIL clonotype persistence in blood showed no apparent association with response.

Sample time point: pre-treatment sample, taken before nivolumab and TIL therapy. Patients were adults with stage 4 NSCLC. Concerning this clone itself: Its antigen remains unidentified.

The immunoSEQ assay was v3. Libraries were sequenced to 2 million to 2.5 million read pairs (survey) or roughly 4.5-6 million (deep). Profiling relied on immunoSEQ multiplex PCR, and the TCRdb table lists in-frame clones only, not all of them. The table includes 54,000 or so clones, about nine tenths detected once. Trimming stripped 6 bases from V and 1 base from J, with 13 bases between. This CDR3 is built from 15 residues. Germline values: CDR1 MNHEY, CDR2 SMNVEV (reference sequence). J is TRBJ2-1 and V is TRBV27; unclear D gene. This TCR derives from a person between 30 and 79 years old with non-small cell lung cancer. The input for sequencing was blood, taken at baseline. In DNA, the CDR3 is TGTGCCAGCAGCCTAAAGGCCTTATCCTACAATGAGCAGTTCTTC. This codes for CASSLKALSYNEQFF.